This TCR beta chain originates from a study of T cells after yellow fever vaccination. General study results and limits: Overall, a small share of clonotypes was seen in both CD4 and CD8 compartments.

Comments on this clonotype: The antigen is not known.

From germline, CDR1 is SEHNR and CDR2 FQNEAQ (reference sequence). Trimming shortened V by 5 bases and J by 8 bases, and 19 bases separated the two germline ends. This CDR3 has 15 amino acids. From the 5' RACE reads, TCRdb called clonotypes with MiXCR, one entry per CDR3 protein. The table records over 300,000 distinct CDR3 sequences, roughly 6.8% of them present only once. The sample in question was PBMCs, obtained approximately 47 days after the first yellow fever vaccination. The chain recombines TRBV7-9 with TRBJ2-1; the D gene is possibly TRBD1 (5 bases). This sequence was found in a man between 18 and 29 years old who received the YFV17D yellow fever vaccine. CDR3 coding DNA: TGTGCCAGCAGCCTTCGACAGACGCTGGGCGATGAGCAGTTCTTC. It is translated as CASSLRQTLGDEQFF.